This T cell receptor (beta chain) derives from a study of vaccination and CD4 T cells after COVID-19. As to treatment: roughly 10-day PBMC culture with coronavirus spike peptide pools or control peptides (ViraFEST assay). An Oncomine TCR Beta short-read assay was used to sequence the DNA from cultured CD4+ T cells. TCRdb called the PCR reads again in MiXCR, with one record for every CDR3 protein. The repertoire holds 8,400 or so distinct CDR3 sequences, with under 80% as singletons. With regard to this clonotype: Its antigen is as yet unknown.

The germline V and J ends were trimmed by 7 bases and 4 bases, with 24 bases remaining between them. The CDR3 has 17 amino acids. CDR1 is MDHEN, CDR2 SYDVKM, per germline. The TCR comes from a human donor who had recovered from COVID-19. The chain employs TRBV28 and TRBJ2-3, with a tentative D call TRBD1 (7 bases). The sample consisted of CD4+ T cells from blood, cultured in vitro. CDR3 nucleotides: TGTGCCAGCAATGGGGGTGGGCAGGGGGGCGGCGCAGATACGCAGTATTTT. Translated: CASNGGGQGGGADTQYF.